These T cell receptor beta chains were read from a single sample in a study of T-cell reconstitution after alpha-beta-depleted transplantation in children. MiXCR, applied by TCRdb to the PCR reads, yields one record per CDR3 protein. Seen here are fewer than 550,000 distinct CDR3 sequences, over 10% observed once, and the top ten hold around 15%. The material was PBMCs, mostly from graft donor cells, obtained 180 days after TCRalphabeta/CD19-depleted stem cell transplant. These receptors originate from a female patient aged 2-9 years who had a stem cell transplant for aplastic anemia, so the T cells may come from the graft donor. Both conserved end residues are part of each CDR3. D genes are given only for firm matches. Size values are once, few and many counts, or a class for expanded clones, and some rows have none.

TRBJ1-5,.,TRBV9,few,TGTGCCAGCAGCGTCGGACCGGGGAGCAATCAGCCCCAGCATTTT,CASSVGPGSNQPQHF
TRBJ1-6,.,TRBV2,few,TGTGGGGCGGGTACCGATGTGGCCTCCTATAATTCACCCCTCCACTTT,CGAGTDVASYNSPLHF
TRBJ1-1,.,TRBV6-2/TRBV6-3,few,TGTGCCAGCAGTTACTCTTACAGAGGGAACACTGAAGCTTTCTTT,CASSYSYRGNTEAFF
TRBJ2-2,TRBD2,TRBV5-1,.,TGCGCCAGCAGCTTTAGGCTAGCGGTAGGAAACACCGGGGAGCTGTTTTTT,CASSFRLAVGNTGELFF
TRBJ2-7,.,TRBV12-3/TRBV12-4,few,TGTGCCAGCAGTACTGGACGGCTTAGCTCCTACGAGCAGTACTTC,CASSTGRLSSYEQYF
TRBJ2-3,TRBD2,TRBV28,many,TGTGCCAGCAGTTTGGTTCTAGCGGGGGGCCAGTCAGATACGCAGTATTTT,CASSLVLAGGQSDTQYF
TRBJ2-1,.,TRBV28,few,TGTGCCAGCAGACTAACTAGCTATGAGCAGTTCTTC,CASRLTSYEQFF
TRBJ2-1,TRBD2,TRBV12-3/TRBV12-4,few,TGTGCCAGCAGTTTATTGGGAGGGAATAATGAGCAGTTCTTC,CASSLLGGNNEQFF
TRBJ1-1,TRBD1,TRBV11-2,few,TGTGCCAGCAGCTTAGATCAGCCCACAGGGGGTATGAACACTGAAGCTTTCTTT,CASSLDQPTGGMNTEAFF
TRBJ2-7,.,TRBV20-1,.,TGCAGTGCTAGACAGATTAACTACGAGCAGTACTTC,CSARQINYEQYF
TRBJ2-4,.,TRBV14,.,TGTGCCAGCAGCCAGAGAACGAGGACGGGTCTGAACATTCAGTACTTC,CASSQRTRTGLNIQYF
TRBJ2-1,TRBD2,TRBV15,few,TGTGCCACCAGCGGCGGGACTAGCGGGAGCGCCTACAATGAGCAGTTCTTC,CATSGGTSGSAYNEQFF
TRBJ2-4,TRBD1,TRBV19,.,TGTGCCAGTAGTGTCCTACCGGGACAGGGGTTTGACAGTCAGTACTTC,CASSVLPGQGFDSQYF
TRBJ1-4,TRBD1,TRBV12-3/TRBV12-4,few,TGTGCCAGCAGACATAAAAAGGGACAGGCTGGACTAAATGAAAAACTGTTTTTT,CASRHKKGQAGLNEKLFF
TRBJ2-7,.,TRBV6-1,few,TGTGCCAGCAGTGAAGACGGTCGCTCCTACGAGCAGTACTTC,CASSEDGRSYEQYF
TRBJ2-7,.,TRBV28,few,TGTGCCAGCGGTTTTGGCAGTAACTCCTACGAGCAGTACTTC,CASGFGSNSYEQYF
TRBJ2-3,.,TRBV20-1,many,TGCAGTGCTAGAGCCCTGGAGCAGGGACACACAGATACGCAGTATTTT,CSARALEQGHTDTQYF
TRBJ2-3,.,TRBV29-1,many,TGCAGCGTTGAAGTTGACACAGATACGCAGTATTTT,CSVEVDTDTQYF
TRBJ1-1,TRBD1,TRBV6-5,.,TGTGCCAGCAGTTCGGACAGGGGAGGAACTGAAGCTTTCTTT,CASSSDRGGTEAFF
TRBJ1-1,.,TRBV11-2,few,TGTGCCAGCAGCTTGTACAACACTGAAGCTTTCTTT,CASSLYNTEAFF
TRBJ2-1,.,TRBV12-3/TRBV12-4,many,TGTGCCAGCACAACCCGAGGGTACAATGAGCAGTTCTTC,CASTTRGYNEQFF
TRBJ2-7,.,TRBV7-2,.,TGTGCCAGCAGCTTAGTTTGGCGTTCTCTAAGCTCCTACGAGCAGTACTTC,CASSLVWRSLSSYEQYF
TRBJ2-2,.,TRBV12-3/TRBV12-4,.,TGTGCCAGCAGTTCATCGGGACGCCGTACCGGGGAGCTGTTTTTT,CASSSSGRRTGELFF
TRBJ2-3,.,TRBV5-1,few,TGCGCCAGCAGCTTGGTGGGCCCTACCATAGATACGCAGTATTTT,CASSLVGPTIDTQYF
TRBJ2-3,.,TRBV30,.,TGTGCCTGGAGCCATGACACAGATACGCAGTATTTT,CAWSHDTDTQYF
TRBJ2-7,.,TRBV7-2,.,TGTGCCAGCAGCTCCGACTACGGCTCCTACGAGCAGTACTTC,CASSSDYGSYEQYF
TRBJ2-2,TRBD1,TRBV29-1,.,TGCAGCGTTGAACTAGACAGGGGAAACGGGGAGCTGTTTTTT,CSVELDRGNGELFF
TRBJ2-7,.,TRBV3-1,many,TGTGCCAGCAGCCAAGGCGTCTACGAGCAGTACTTC,CASSQGVYEQYF
TRBJ2-1,TRBD2,TRBV7-9,many,TGTGCCAGCCACCTAGCGGGAGAAGATGAGCAGTTCTTC,CASHLAGEDEQFF
TRBJ1-2,.,TRBV12-3/TRBV12-4,many,TGTGCCAGCAGTTTAGGCAGACCCAGGGGCTACACCTTC,CASSLGRPRGYTF
TRBJ2-7,.,TRBV18,.,TGTGCCAGCTCACCAGTATTACAGTCCGAGCAGTACTTC,CASSPVLQSEQYF
TRBJ2-3,TRBD2,TRBV11-2,few,TGTGCCAGCAGCTTCATGATGCTAGCGGGAGGGCCAACAGATACGCAGTATTTT,CASSFMMLAGGPTDTQYF
TRBJ2-7,TRBD2,TRBV6-5,.,TGTGCCAGCAGTTACGACCGGACTAGCGTATCCTACGAGCAGTACTTC,CASSYDRTSVSYEQYF
TRBJ2-7,TRBD2,TRBV6-1,.,TGTGCCAGCAGTCGCCTAGGGATCCCTAGCGGGGGAGCCTACGAGCAGTACTTC,CASSRLGIPSGGAYEQYF
TRBJ1-1,.,TRBV28,few,TGTGCCAGCAGTCCCATACAGGTTTACACTGAAGCTTTCTTT,CASSPIQVYTEAFF
TRBJ1-2,.,TRBV5-1,few,TGCGCCAGCAGCTTGGCGGTAGGAGGACTACTCTATGGCTACACCTTC,CASSLAVGGLLYGYTF
TRBJ2-7,.,TRBV3-1,.,TGTGCCAGCAGCCTCTCCGGTCCGGGCGACCCGCTGTACTTC,CASSLSGPGDPLYF
TRBJ2-7,TRBD1,TRBV20-1,.,TGCAGTGCTCGGGACAGTCCCTACGAGCAGTACTTC,CSARDSPYEQYF
TRBJ2-7,.,TRBV20-1,.,TGCAGTGCTAGAGATCCCAGCTACGAGCAGTACTTC,CSARDPSYEQYF
TRBJ1-2,.,TRBV29-1,.,TGCAGCGTTGAAGAGGGGGACCGGCGCTATGGCTACACCTTC,CSVEEGDRRYGYTF
TRBJ1-1,.,TRBV4-3,few,TGCGCCAGCAGCCAAGAAGGCAGGGGCACTGAAGCTTTCTTT,CASSQEGRGTEAFF
TRBJ1-1,.,TRBV29-1,few,TGCAGCGTCACGTCCCGCCCAGGGCCGGATACTGAAGCTTTCTTT,CSVTSRPGPDTEAFF
TRBJ1-1,TRBD1,TRBV27,few,TGTGCCAGCAGTACCTGGACAGGCCGAGGTTATAAAGCTTTCTTT,CASSTWTGRGYKAFF
TRBJ2-5,TRBD2,TRBV2,few,TGTGCCAGAAGGAGTCTAGCGGGAGGGCCGGGGCAAGAGACCCAGTACTTC,CARRSLAGGPGQETQYF
TRBJ1-1,TRBD1,TRBV7-6,.,TGTGCCAGCCGCTCCGGACAGGGTGGGAACACTGAAGCTTTCTTT,CASRSGQGGNTEAFF
TRBJ1-5,.,TRBV15,few,TGTGCCACCAGCAGAGTAACGGTGTATAGCAATCAGCCCCAGCATTTT,CATSRVTVYSNQPQHF
TRBJ2-1,TRBD2,TRBV29-1,many,TGCAGCGTTAGTATGGCCGGCAGGACTAGCTCCTACAATGAGCAGTTCTTC,CSVSMAGRTSSYNEQFF
TRBJ2-3,TRBD2,TRBV4-3,.,TGCGCCAGCAGCCAGGCGGTTAGCGGGAGGGCCCGAACAGATACGCAGTATTTT,CASSQAVSGRARTDTQYF